This TCR beta chain was sequenced in a study of T cell responses to AZD1222 COVID-19 vaccine. Looked up from germline, CDR1 is MNHEY and CDR2 is SMNVEV (reference sequence). V lost 2 bases to trimming and J lost 2 bases, with 10 bases between them. The CDR3 is made up of 16 amino acids. Measured with immunoSEQ multiplex PCR; TCRdb has only the in-frame clones, and not every one. Here the sample spans 180,000 or so clones, roughly nine tenths being singletons. The J gene is TRBJ2-6, the V gene TRBV27; TRBD1 is a possible D gene (5 bases). Specimen: peripheral blood, collected 28 days after the second AZD1222 dose. The sequence was collected from an adult who received the AZD1222 COVID-19 vaccine. CDR3 region: CASSLGIGAGANVLTF. The CDR3 DNA sequence: TGTGCCAGCAGTTTAGGTATAGGGGCTGGGGCCAACGTCCTGACTTTC.